The 9 T cell receptor beta chains below were found in one sample sequenced in a study of graft-versus-host responses after intestinal transplantation (dated by TCRdb to about 2021). To isolate intraepithelial and lamina propria lymphocytes from graft specimens, dithiothreitol, EDTA incubations and collagenase D digestion were used. Library preparation was by the immunoSEQ multiplex PCR assay. The table comes from immuneACCESS by way of TCRdb, which keeps in-frame sequences with V and J called. Part of the clones is missing from these tables; in studies checked, under half for an unresolved V gene and the rest for unknown reasons. The sample table contains over 7,500 clones; only one count was recorded for about 77% of them. The top ten constitute 20% of the sample. This specimen consisted of ileum tissue, obtained 450 to 480 days after intestinal transplantation. The receptor set was obtained from a human patient who received an intestinal transplant, so some T cells may come from the graft donor.

The chain recombines TRBV4-1 with TRBJ1-2; no definite D call. Germline lookup yields CDR1 MGHRA and CDR2 YSYEKL. The CDR3 contains 15 residues. V gave up 1 base and J gave up 5 bases, with 14 bases separating them. The CDR3 DNA reads as TGCGCCAGCAGCCAAGGCTCCGAGACAACTTATGGCTACACCTTC. Its protein product is CASSQGSETTYGYTF.

The rearrangement links TRBV10-3 to TRBJ1-5, with TRBD1 matching over 8 bases. Trimming at V came to 6 bases and at J to 7 bases, leaving 8 bases not matched to a gene. The germline CDR1 and CDR2 sequences are ENHRY and SYGVKD. This CDR3 contains 14 residues. CDR3 sequence: CAISADRGWQPQHF. Written as DNA, the CDR3 is TGTGCCATCAGCGCCGACAGGGGTTGGCAGCCCCAGCATTTT.

The chain couples TRBV6-1 to TRBJ1-4, with 7 positions matching TRBD1. CDR3 length equals 11 residues. Germline CDR1 MNHNS, CDR2 SASEGT. J lost 13 bases, V lost 7 bases, and 6 bases had no gene match. Here the CDR3 reads CASIWDRRLFF. CDR3 nucleotides: TGTGCCAGCATCTGGGACAGACGACTGTTTTTT.

V gene TRBV6-6 combines with J gene TRBJ2-5; 7 nucleotides match TRBD1. The CDR3 length is 16 residues. Losses at the gene ends were 3 bases for V and 3 bases for J; bases not matched to a gene: 10. CDR1 MNHNY and CDR2 SVGAGI come from the germline V gene (reference sequence). This CDR3 reads CASSYPLVQGEETQYF. DNA of the CDR3: TGTGCCAGCAGTTATCCTCTAGTCCAGGGGGAAGAGACCCAGTACTTC.

This rearrangement joins TRBV18 to TRBJ2-7; a weak D match, TRBD1 (6 bases). Per the germline V gene, CDR1 is KGHSH and CDR2 is LQKENI. V lost 6 bases, J lost 4 bases, and 13 bases lay in between. This CDR3 has 13 residues. The CDR3 region has the DNA TGTGCCAGCTCGCCGGGGACAAAGTACGAGCAGTACTTC. It codes for CASSPGTKYEQYF.

Notes on this clone: The same CDR3 also results from other DNA sequences found in this sample. The chain couples TRBV7-9 to TRBJ2-7; 13 nucleotides line up with TRBD2. The ends lost 2 bases at V and 3 bases at J; junction bases unmatched: 4. The CDR3 length is 16 residues. Germline values: CDR1 SEHNR, CDR2 FQNEAQ (reference sequence). CDR3 protein: CASSLTLAGGSYEQYF. CDR3 DNA sequence: TGTGCCAGCAGCTTAACACTAGCGGGGGGGAGCTACGAGCAGTACTTC.

This clone was detected once. V is TRBV4-3 and J is TRBJ1-6; D unclear. Trimming left V 1 base short and J 10 bases short, with 11 bases between. CDR1 LGHNA and CDR2 YSLEER come from the germline V gene. The CDR3 is 14 residues long. For the CDR3, the DNA is TGCGCCAGCAGCCAAGGCCGCCCTAGGTCACCCCTCCACTTT. It is translated as CASSQGRPRSPLHF.

The chain uses TRBV9 and TRBJ1-1; 10 bases match TRBD1. Germline V gene sequence: CDR1 SGDLS, CDR2 YYNGEE. With V trimmed by 4 bases and J by 5 bases, 8 bases remained unmatched. The CDR3 contains 15 residues. The CDR3 protein is CASSFPGQGGTEAFF. The CDR3 DNA is TGTGCCAGCAGCTTCCCCGGACAGGGGGGTACTGAAGCTTTCTTT.

Only a few counts were recorded for this clone. The same CDR3 also results from other DNA sequences found in this sample. V is TRBV27 and J is TRBJ1-5, with D unresolved. Trimming took off 2 bases at V and 2 bases at J, with 7 bases between the two ends. The CDR3 covers 14 residues. Germline V gives CDR1 MNHEY, CDR2 SMNVEV (reference sequence). The CDR3 nucleotides are TGTGCCAGCAGTTTAGGGCAGGGCAATCAGCCCCAGCATTTT. Translated, it gives CASSLGQGNQPQHF.